This T cell receptor (beta chain) comes out of a study of shared clonotypes between healthy human individuals. Overall study findings and caveats: Clonotype sharing across four donors was observed for approximately 5% of naive CD4 clonotypes.

Some clones are missing from TCRdb's copy, which holds only in-frame ones; the method was immunoSEQ multiplex PCR. Of hundreds of thousands of clones in the sample, 95% to 97% were seen once. The CDR3 sequence is 15 residues long. Germline values: CDR1 MDHEN, CDR2 SYDVKM. The V and J ends lost 4 bases and 4 bases respectively, with 16 bases between them. Remarks on this clone: Its target is unknown.

All participating donors were Caucasian adults from Nashville, Tennessee. The V call is TRBV28, the J call TRBJ1-1; weak D call: TRBD1 (6 bases). The receptor was derived from a woman aged 30 to 39 in good health. Material for sequencing was naive CD4+ T cells sorted from blood. This sample's subset: CD45RA+ positively selected. The CDR3 here is CASSSSGEESTEAFF. CDR3 sequence (DNA): TGTGCCAGCAGTTCTTCAGGGGAAGAGAGCACTGAAGCTTTCTTT.